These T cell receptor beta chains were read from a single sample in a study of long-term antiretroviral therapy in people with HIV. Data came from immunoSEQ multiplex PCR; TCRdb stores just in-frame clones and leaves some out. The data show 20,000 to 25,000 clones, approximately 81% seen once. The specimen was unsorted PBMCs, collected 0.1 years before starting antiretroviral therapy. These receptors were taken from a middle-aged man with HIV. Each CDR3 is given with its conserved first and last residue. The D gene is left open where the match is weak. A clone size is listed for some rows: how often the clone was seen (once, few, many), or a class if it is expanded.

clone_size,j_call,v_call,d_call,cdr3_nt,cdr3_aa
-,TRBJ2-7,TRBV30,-,TGTGCCTGGAGTCCGACAGGTTACGAGCAGTACTTC,CAWSPTGYEQYF
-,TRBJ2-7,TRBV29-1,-,TGCAGCGTTGCTGCAGGGATCGAGCAGTACTTC,CSVAAGIEQYF
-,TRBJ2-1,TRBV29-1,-,TGCAGCGTTTGGGCCTCTATTCTCAATGAGCAGTTCTTC,CSVWASILNEQFF
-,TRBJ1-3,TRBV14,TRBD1,TGTGCCAGCAGCCCCCTTATCCGACAGGGAAGAGGTCCTGGAAACACCATATATTTT,CASSPLIRQGRGPGNTIYF
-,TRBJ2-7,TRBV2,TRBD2,TGTGCCAGCAGTGAGCTAGCGGCTTACTACGAGCAGTACTTC,CASSELAAYYEQYF
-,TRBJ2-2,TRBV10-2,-,TGCGCCACCTCAATAGGATACGGGGAGCTGTTTTTT,CATSIGYGELFF
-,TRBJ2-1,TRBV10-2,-,TGCGCCAGCAAACGAGATGAGCAGTTCTTC,CASKRDEQFF
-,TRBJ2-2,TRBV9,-,TGTGCCAGCAGCGTAGTTGCGAACACCGGGGAGCTGTTTTTT,CASSVVANTGELFF
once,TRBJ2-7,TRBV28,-,TGTGCCAGCAGTTTGTCTAGGGTCTACGAGCAGTACTTC,CASSLSRVYEQYF
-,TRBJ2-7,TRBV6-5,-,TGTGCCAGCAGTTCCTACTTGGACTATCATTACGAGCAGTACTTC,CASSSYLDYHYEQYF
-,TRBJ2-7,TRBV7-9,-,TGTGCCAGCAGCTTATGGGCAGGGGAGCCCAACGAGCAGTACTTC,CASSLWAGEPNEQYF
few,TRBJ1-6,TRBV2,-,TGTGCCAGCAGCCCCCTGGAGGGGCGATCACCCCTCCACTTT,CASSPLEGRSPLHF
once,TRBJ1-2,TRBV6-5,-,TGTGCCAGCAGAGTTCTATACGAGGGGGGCTACACCTTC,CASRVLYEGGYTF
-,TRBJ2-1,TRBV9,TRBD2,TGTGCCAGCAGCGTAGTGTGGGCGGGAGGGGTCAATGAGCAGTTCTTC,CASSVVWAGGVNEQFF
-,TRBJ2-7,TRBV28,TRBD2,TGTGCCAGCACTCGGGGGGGACGCTCCTACGAGCAGTACTTC,CASTRGGRSYEQYF
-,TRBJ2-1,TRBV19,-,TGTGCCGCCTATAACGACAATGAGCAGTTCTTC,CAAYNDNEQFF